A selection of T cell receptor beta chains follows, all from one sample in a study of shared clonotypes between healthy human individuals. Sequencing was performed with immunoSEQ multiplex PCR; in TCRdb, only in-frame clones are kept and a portion is missing. This sample has fewer than 2.5 million clones, with over 85% found just once. The sequenced sample consisted of naive CD4+ T cells from PBMCs. The source of these receptors is a man aged 18-30 years in good health. Some clones in this sample may be carry-over from other donors' samples. The CDR3 runs from the conserved cysteine through the conserved F or W. The D gene is left open where the match is weak. Not every row has a clone size; where given, it reads once, few, many or a size class.

cdr3_length: 12
v_call: TRBV30
clone_size: -
d_call: -
j_call: TRBJ2-5
cdr3_aa: CAWSVPADEQYF
cdr3_nt: TGTGCCTGGAGTGTACCGGCAGATGAGCAGTACTTC

cdr3_length: 14
v_call: TRBV7-3
clone_size: -
d_call: -
j_call: TRBJ2-2
cdr3_aa: CASRFYRDTGELFF
cdr3_nt: TGTGCCAGCAGGTTCTACAGGGACACCGGGGAGCTGTTTTTT

cdr3_length: 16
v_call: TRBV4-1
clone_size: once
d_call: -
j_call: TRBJ1-2
cdr3_aa: CASSQDWQGRVYGYTF
cdr3_nt: TGCGCCAGCAGCCAAGATTGGCAGGGGAGAGTCTATGGCTACACCTTC

cdr3_length: 15
v_call: TRBV19
clone_size: -
d_call: -
j_call: TRBJ2-1
cdr3_aa: CASSMGRATHNEQFF
cdr3_nt: TGTGCCAGTAGTATGGGCAGAGCTACTCACAATGAGCAGTTCTTC

cdr3_length: 16
v_call: TRBV4-2
clone_size: -
d_call: TRBD2
j_call: TRBJ2-1
cdr3_aa: CASSQGFTSGYNEQFF
cdr3_nt: TGTGCCAGCAGCCAAGGTTTTACTAGCGGCTACAATGAGCAGTTCTTC

cdr3_length: 15
v_call: TRBV6-5
clone_size: -
d_call: -
j_call: TRBJ2-5
cdr3_aa: CASSYSSRDQETQYF
cdr3_nt: TGTGCCAGCAGTTACTCGAGCCGAGACCAAGAGACCCAGTACTTC

cdr3_length: 18
v_call: TRBV27
clone_size: -
d_call: TRBD1
j_call: TRBJ1-5
cdr3_aa: CASSLCVFAGQPNQPQHF
cdr3_nt: TGTGCCAGCAGTTTATGTGTCTTCGCGGGACAGCCCAATCAGCCCCAGCATTTT

cdr3_length: 14
v_call: TRBV11-2
clone_size: -
d_call: -
j_call: TRBJ2-3
cdr3_aa: CASSFWGRTDTQYF
cdr3_nt: TGTGCCAGCAGCTTCTGGGGACGCACAGATACGCAGTATTTT

cdr3_length: 14
v_call: TRBV18
clone_size: -
d_call: TRBD2
j_call: TRBJ2-5
cdr3_aa: CASSPVGGFETQYF
cdr3_nt: TGTGCCAGCTCACCAGTGGGGGGGTTCGAGACCCAGTACTTC

cdr3_length: 15
v_call: TRBV7-3
clone_size: -
d_call: TRBD2
j_call: TRBJ2-7
cdr3_aa: CASSPSGRALYEQYF
cdr3_nt: TGTGCCAGCAGTCCTAGCGGGAGGGCCCTCTACGAGCAGTACTTC

cdr3_length: 14
v_call: TRBV5-1
clone_size: -
d_call: -
j_call: TRBJ2-2
cdr3_aa: CASSPGPVDGELFF
cdr3_nt: TGCGCCAGCAGCCCGGGCCCGGTCGACGGGGAGCTGTTTTTT

cdr3_length: 12
v_call: TRBV6-1
clone_size: -
d_call: -
j_call: TRBJ2-7
cdr3_aa: CASSVGAYEQYF
cdr3_nt: TGTGCCAGCAGTGTGGGTGCCTACGAGCAGTACTTC

cdr3_length: 15
v_call: TRBV6-5
clone_size: once
d_call: -
j_call: TRBJ1-3
cdr3_aa: CANQPQQNSGNTIYF
cdr3_nt: TGTGCCAACCAACCACAGCAGAACTCTGGAAACACCATATATTTT

cdr3_length: 17
v_call: TRBV5-1
clone_size: -
d_call: -
j_call: TRBJ2-1
cdr3_aa: CASSLGLFSGPYNEQFF
cdr3_nt: TGCGCCAGCAGCCTCGGACTATTCTCGGGACCCTACAATGAGCAGTTCTTC

cdr3_length: 11
v_call: TRBV12-5
clone_size: -
d_call: -
j_call: TRBJ1-4
cdr3_aa: CASGLVQGLFF
cdr3_nt: TGTGCTAGTGGTTTGGTGCAGGGCCTGTTTTTT

cdr3_length: 15
v_call: TRBV27
clone_size: -
d_call: -
j_call: TRBJ2-6
cdr3_aa: CASGSTGSGANVLTF
cdr3_nt: TGTGCCAGCGGTTCTACAGGGTCGGGGGCCAACGTCCTGACTTTC

cdr3_length: 17
v_call: TRBV14
clone_size: -
d_call: -
j_call: TRBJ2-7
cdr3_aa: CASSQDIAGLPAREQYF
cdr3_nt: TGTGCCAGCAGCCAAGATATCGCAGGGCTGCCAGCCCGCGAGCAGTACTTC

cdr3_length: 12
v_call: TRBV6-1
clone_size: -
d_call: -
j_call: TRBJ1-2
cdr3_aa: CASSVGFYGYTF
cdr3_nt: TGTGCCAGCAGTGTGGGGTTCTATGGCTACACCTTC

cdr3_length: 15
v_call: TRBV5-6
clone_size: -
d_call: -
j_call: TRBJ2-7
cdr3_aa: CASGKVGSWAYEQYF
cdr3_nt: TGTGCCAGCGGAAAAGTAGGGAGTTGGGCCTACGAGCAGTACTTC

cdr3_length: 16
v_call: TRBV6-5
clone_size: -
d_call: TRBD1
j_call: TRBJ2-3
cdr3_aa: CASSYPLGQGTDTQYF
cdr3_nt: TGTGCCAGCAGTTATCCCCTGGGACAGGGGACAGATACGCAGTATTTT

cdr3_length: 12
v_call: TRBV4-2
clone_size: -
d_call: -
j_call: TRBJ2-5
cdr3_aa: CASSQEQETQYF
cdr3_nt: TGTGCCAGCAGCCAGGAACAAGAGACCCAGTACTTC

cdr3_length: 16
v_call: TRBV5-4
clone_size: -
d_call: TRBD1
j_call: TRBJ2-4
cdr3_aa: CASSQGGQTNKNIQYF
cdr3_nt: TGTGCCAGCAGCCAAGGGGGACAGACCAACAAAAACATTCAGTACTTC

cdr3_length: 14
v_call: TRBV6-5
clone_size: once
d_call: -
j_call: TRBJ1-6
cdr3_aa: CASSSWQGGSPLHF
cdr3_nt: TGTGCCAGCAGTTCATGGCAGGGAGGTTCACCCCTCCACTTT

cdr3_length: 20
v_call: TRBV13
clone_size: -
d_call: TRBD2
j_call: TRBJ2-1
cdr3_aa: CASSLELRWLAESSYNEQFF
cdr3_nt: TGTGCCAGCAGCTTAGAGTTGAGGTGGCTAGCGGAAAGCTCCTACAATGAGCAGTTCTTC

cdr3_length: 14
v_call: TRBV4-2
clone_size: -
d_call: TRBD1
j_call: TRBJ2-7
cdr3_aa: CASSLRDRGSEQYF
cdr3_nt: TGTGCCAGCAGCCTCAGGGACAGGGGCTCCGAGCAGTACTTC

cdr3_length: 12
v_call: TRBV5-1
clone_size: -
d_call: -
j_call: TRBJ2-7
cdr3_aa: CASSLDRYEQYF
cdr3_nt: TGCGCCAGCAGCTTGGACAGATACGAGCAGTACTTC

cdr3_length: 13
v_call: TRBV9
clone_size: few
d_call: TRBD1
j_call: TRBJ2-7
cdr3_aa: CASSPQGAYEQYF
cdr3_nt: TGTGCCAGCAGCCCCCAGGGGGCCTACGAGCAGTACTTC

cdr3_length: 15
v_call: TRBV21-1
clone_size: -
d_call: -
j_call: TRBJ2-3
cdr3_aa: CASSKAVTITDTQYF
cdr3_nt: TGTGCCAGCAGCAAAGCTGTGACTATCACAGATACGCAGTATTTT

cdr3_length: 15
v_call: TRBV15
clone_size: once
d_call: TRBD1
j_call: TRBJ1-3
cdr3_aa: CATSRDRDRGDTIYF
cdr3_nt: TGTGCCACCAGCAGAGATCGGGACAGGGGGGACACCATATATTTT

cdr3_length: 13
v_call: TRBV19
clone_size: -
d_call: -
j_call: TRBJ1-5
cdr3_aa: CASSAYSNQPQHF
cdr3_nt: TGTGCCAGTAGTGCGTATAGCAATCAGCCCCAGCATTTT

cdr3_length: 19
v_call: TRBV21-1
clone_size: -
d_call: -
j_call: TRBJ2-1
cdr3_aa: CASSKSRTSGISSYNEQFF
cdr3_nt: TGTGCCAGCAGCAAATCCAGGACTAGCGGGATCAGCTCCTACAATGAGCAGTTCTTC

cdr3_length: 14
v_call: TRBV30
clone_size: few
d_call: -
j_call: TRBJ1-5
cdr3_aa: CAWSRGISNQPQHF
cdr3_nt: TGTGCCTGGAGTAGGGGGATCAGCAATCAGCCCCAGCATTTT

cdr3_length: 14
v_call: TRBV29-1
clone_size: few
d_call: -
j_call: TRBJ1-1
cdr3_aa: CSAKTEIMNTEAFF
cdr3_nt: TGCAGCGCAAAGACAGAAATCATGAACACTGAAGCTTTCTTT

cdr3_length: 12
v_call: TRBV10-3
clone_size: -
d_call: -
j_call: TRBJ2-6
cdr3_aa: CAILSGANVLTF
cdr3_nt: TGTGCCATCCTGTCTGGGGCCAACGTCCTGACTTTC

cdr3_length: 16
v_call: TRBV7-9
clone_size: -
d_call: -
j_call: TRBJ2-7
cdr3_aa: CASSLDFPTQAYEQYF
cdr3_nt: TGTGCCAGCAGCTTAGATTTTCCTACTCAGGCCTACGAGCAGTACTTC

cdr3_length: 14
v_call: TRBV2
clone_size: -
d_call: -
j_call: TRBJ2-1
cdr3_aa: CASSEESPYNEQFF
cdr3_nt: TGTGCCAGCAGTGAGGAGAGTCCCTACAATGAGCAGTTCTTC

cdr3_length: 13
v_call: TRBV29-1
clone_size: -
d_call: -
j_call: TRBJ2-5
cdr3_aa: CSVRGRLSETQYF
cdr3_nt: TGCAGCGTTCGCGGGCGTCTGTCAGAGACCCAGTACTTC

cdr3_length: 20
v_call: TRBV18
clone_size: -
d_call: TRBD1
j_call: TRBJ1-5
cdr3_aa: CASSPPGGDRGVYSNQPQHF
cdr3_nt: TGTGCCAGCTCACCACCAGGAGGGGACAGGGGCGTTTATAGCAATCAGCCCCAGCATTTT

cdr3_length: 15
v_call: TRBV7-3
clone_size: -
d_call: TRBD2
j_call: TRBJ2-2
cdr3_aa: CASTPGGGAAGELFF
cdr3_nt: TGTGCCAGCACCCCGGGAGGGGGGGCCGCCGGGGAGCTGTTTTTT

cdr3_length: 14
v_call: TRBV7-8
clone_size: -
d_call: -
j_call: TRBJ2-5
cdr3_aa: CASRPGQIQETQYF
cdr3_nt: TGTGCCAGCAGGCCAGGGCAGATCCAAGAGACCCAGTACTTC

cdr3_length: 17
v_call: TRBV18
clone_size: -
d_call: -
j_call: TRBJ2-2
cdr3_aa: CASSPRQVRGVAGELFF
cdr3_nt: TGTGCCAGCTCACCACGTCAAGTTCGAGGCGTCGCCGGGGAGCTGTTTTTT

cdr3_length: 14
v_call: TRBV7-9
clone_size: -
d_call: -
j_call: TRBJ2-7
cdr3_aa: CASSISDGTYEQYF
cdr3_nt: TGTGCCAGCAGCATCTCGGACGGGACCTACGAGCAGTACTTC

cdr3_length: 12
v_call: TRBV2
clone_size: once
d_call: -
j_call: TRBJ1-1
cdr3_aa: CASSVQGTEAFF
cdr3_nt: TGTGCCAGCAGTGTGCAGGGGACTGAAGCTTTCTTT

cdr3_length: 17
v_call: TRBV5-8
clone_size: -
d_call: -
j_call: TRBJ2-7
cdr3_aa: CASPNAWEFPISYEQYF
cdr3_nt: TGTGCCAGCCCTAACGCCTGGGAGTTCCCGATCTCCTACGAGCAGTACTTC

cdr3_length: 12
v_call: TRBV11-2
clone_size: -
d_call: -
j_call: TRBJ2-7
cdr3_aa: CASSGRAYEQYF
cdr3_nt: TGTGCCAGCAGCGGCAGGGCCTACGAGCAGTACTTC